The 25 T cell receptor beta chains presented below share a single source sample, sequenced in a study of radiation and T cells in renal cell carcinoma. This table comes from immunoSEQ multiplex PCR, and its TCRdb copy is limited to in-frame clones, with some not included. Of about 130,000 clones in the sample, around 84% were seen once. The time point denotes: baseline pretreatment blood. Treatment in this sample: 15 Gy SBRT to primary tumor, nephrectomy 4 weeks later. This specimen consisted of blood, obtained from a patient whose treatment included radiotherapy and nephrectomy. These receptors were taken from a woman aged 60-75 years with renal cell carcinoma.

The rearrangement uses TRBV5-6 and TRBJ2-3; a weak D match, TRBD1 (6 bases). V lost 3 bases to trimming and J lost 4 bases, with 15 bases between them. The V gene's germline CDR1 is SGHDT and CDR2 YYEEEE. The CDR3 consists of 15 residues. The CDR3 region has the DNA TGTGCCAGCAGCTGGGGGCTGCGGGTCGCAGATACGCAGTATTTT. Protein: CASSWGLRVADTQYF. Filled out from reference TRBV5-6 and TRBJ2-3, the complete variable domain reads DAGVTQSPTHLIKTRGQQVTLRCSPKSGHDTVSWYQQALGQGPQFIFQYYEEEERQRGNFPDRFSGHQFPNYSSELNVNALLLGDSALYLCASSWGLRVADTQYFGPGTRLTVL.

The CDR3 DNA is TGTGCCAGCAGCCTCCAGCTCTTCCAAGAGACCCAGTACTTC. Amino acid sequence: CASSLQLFQETQYF. The chain recombines TRBV14 with TRBJ2-5; D gene uncertain. The CDR3 is 14 residues long. Trimming pared 4 bases from V and 1 base from J, leaving 10 bases between. Germline V gene data show CDR1 as SGHDN and CDR2 as FVKESK.

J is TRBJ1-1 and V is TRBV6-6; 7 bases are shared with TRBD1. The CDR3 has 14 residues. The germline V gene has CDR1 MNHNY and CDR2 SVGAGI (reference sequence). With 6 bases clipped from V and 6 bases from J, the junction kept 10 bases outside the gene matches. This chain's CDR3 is CASRKDRDFAEAFF. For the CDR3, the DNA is TGTGCCAGCAGGAAAGACAGGGATTTTGCTGAAGCTTTCTTT.

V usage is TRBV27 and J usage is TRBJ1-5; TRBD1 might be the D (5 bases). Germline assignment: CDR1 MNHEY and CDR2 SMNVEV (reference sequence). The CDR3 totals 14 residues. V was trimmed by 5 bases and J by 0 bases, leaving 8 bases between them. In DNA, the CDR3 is TGTGCCAGCAGTGAACAGGATAGCAATCAGCCCCAGCATTTT. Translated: CASSEQDSNQPQHF.

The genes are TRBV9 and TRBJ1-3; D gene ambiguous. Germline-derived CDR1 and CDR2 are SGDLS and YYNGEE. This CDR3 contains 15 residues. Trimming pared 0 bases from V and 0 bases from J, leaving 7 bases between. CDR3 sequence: CASSVDQVSGNTIYF. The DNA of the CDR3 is TGTGCCAGCAGCGTAGATCAGGTCTCTGGAAACACCATATATTTT.

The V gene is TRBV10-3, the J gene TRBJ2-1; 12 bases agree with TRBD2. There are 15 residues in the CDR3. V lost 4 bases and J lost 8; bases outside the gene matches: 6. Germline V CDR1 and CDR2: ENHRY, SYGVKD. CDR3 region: CAISGLAGGLDEQFF. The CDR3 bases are TGTGCCATCAGTGGGCTAGCGGGAGGGCTGGATGAGCAGTTCTTC.

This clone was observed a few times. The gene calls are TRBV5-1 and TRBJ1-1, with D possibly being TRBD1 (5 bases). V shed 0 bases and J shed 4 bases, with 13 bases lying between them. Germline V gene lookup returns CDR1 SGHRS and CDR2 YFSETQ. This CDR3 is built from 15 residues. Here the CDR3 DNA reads TGCGCCAGCAGCTTGGGCGGCAGGGTGGGCACTGAAGCTTTCTTT. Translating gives CASSLGGRVGTEAFF.

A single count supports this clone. This CDR3 is CASSRQTSYEQYF. In DNA form, the CDR3 reads TGTGCCAGCAGTCGACAGACCTCCTACGAGCAGTACTTC. This chain uses TRBV6-5 with TRBJ2-7, with D possibly matching TRBD1 (5 bases). Looked up from germline, CDR1 is MNHEY and CDR2 is SVGAGI. The CDR3 is 13 residues long. The ends were cut back, 5 bases at V and 0 bases at J, with 8 bases in the middle.

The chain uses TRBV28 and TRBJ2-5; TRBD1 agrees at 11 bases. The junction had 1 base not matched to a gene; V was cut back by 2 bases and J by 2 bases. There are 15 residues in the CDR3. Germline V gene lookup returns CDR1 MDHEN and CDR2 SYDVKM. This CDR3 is CASSLGTGGQETQYF. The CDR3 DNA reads TGTGCCAGCAGTTTAGGGACAGGGGGGCAAGAGACCCAGTACTTC.

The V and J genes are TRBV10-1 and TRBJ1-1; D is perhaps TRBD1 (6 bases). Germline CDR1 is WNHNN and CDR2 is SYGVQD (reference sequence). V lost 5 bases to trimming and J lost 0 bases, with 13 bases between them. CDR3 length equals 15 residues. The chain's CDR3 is CASSTPGDVNTEAFF. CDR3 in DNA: TGCGCCAGCAGTACCCCAGGGGACGTGAACACTGAAGCTTTCTTT.

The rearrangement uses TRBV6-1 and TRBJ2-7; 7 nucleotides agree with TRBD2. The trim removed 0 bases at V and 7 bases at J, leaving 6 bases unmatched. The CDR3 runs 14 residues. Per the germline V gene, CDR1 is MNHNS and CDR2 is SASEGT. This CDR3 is CASSEAAGVREQYF. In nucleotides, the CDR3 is TGTGCCAGCAGTGAAGCCGCGGGAGTGAGGGAGCAGTACTTC.

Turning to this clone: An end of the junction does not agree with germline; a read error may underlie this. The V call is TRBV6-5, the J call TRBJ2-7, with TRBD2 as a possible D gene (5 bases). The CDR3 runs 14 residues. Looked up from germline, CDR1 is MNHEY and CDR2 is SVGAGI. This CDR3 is CASTPDYTPVKQYF. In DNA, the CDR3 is TGCGCCTCAACACCCGACTACACCCCGGTCAAGCAGTACTTC.

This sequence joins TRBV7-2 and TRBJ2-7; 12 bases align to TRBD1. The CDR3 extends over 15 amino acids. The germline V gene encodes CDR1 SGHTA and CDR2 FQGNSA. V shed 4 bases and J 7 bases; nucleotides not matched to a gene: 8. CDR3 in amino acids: CASSSTGTGGGEQYF. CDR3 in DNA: TGTGCCAGCAGCTCTACCGGGACAGGGGGCGGTGAGCAGTACTTC.

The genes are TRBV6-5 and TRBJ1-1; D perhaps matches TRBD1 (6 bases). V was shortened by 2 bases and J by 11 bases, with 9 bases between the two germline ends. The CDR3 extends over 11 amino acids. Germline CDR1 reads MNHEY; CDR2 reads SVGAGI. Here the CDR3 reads CASSYQGKAFF. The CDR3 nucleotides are TGTGCCAGCAGTTACCAGGGGAAGGCTTTCTTT.

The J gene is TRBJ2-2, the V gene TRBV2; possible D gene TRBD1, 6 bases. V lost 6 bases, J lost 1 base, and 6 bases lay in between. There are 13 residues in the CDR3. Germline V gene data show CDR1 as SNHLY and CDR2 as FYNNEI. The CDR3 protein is CASRTGNTGELFF. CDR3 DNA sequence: TGTGCCAGCAGGACAGGGAACACCGGGGAGCTGTTTTTT. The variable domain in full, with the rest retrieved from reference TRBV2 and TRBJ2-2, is EPEVTQTPSHQVTQMGQEVILRCVPISNHLYFYWYRQILGQKVEFLVSFYNNEISEKSEIFDDQFSVERPDGSNFTLKIRSTKLEDSAMYFCASRTGNTGELFFGEGSRLTVL.

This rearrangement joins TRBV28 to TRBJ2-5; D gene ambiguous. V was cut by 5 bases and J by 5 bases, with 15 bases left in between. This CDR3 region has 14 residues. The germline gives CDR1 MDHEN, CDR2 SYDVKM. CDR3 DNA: TGTGCCAGCAGTCCCCCGGTATATGGGGAGACCCAGTACTTC. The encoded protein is CASSPPVYGETQYF.

CDR3 region: CAISESLIYEQFF. In DNA form, the CDR3 reads TGTGCCATCAGTGAATCGCTGATATATGAGCAGTTCTTC. The rearrangement links TRBV10-3 to TRBJ2-1; D is ambiguous. The CDR3 spans 13 residues. Trimming cost V 3 bases and J 8 bases, with 11 bases left between them. Per the germline V gene, CDR1 is ENHRY and CDR2 is SYGVKD.

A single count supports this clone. The chain's CDR3 is CASSSVSVGAPLYNEQFF. Here the CDR3 DNA reads TGTGCCAGCAGCTCCGTGTCGGTTGGGGCGCCCTTATACAATGAGCAGTTCTTC. The V gene is TRBV7-6, the J gene TRBJ2-1; weak D call: TRBD1 (5 bases). There are 18 residues in the CDR3. Germline lookup yields CDR1 SGHVS and CDR2 FNYEAQ. With 4 bases removed from V and 4 bases from J, the gap between germline ends came to 23 bases.

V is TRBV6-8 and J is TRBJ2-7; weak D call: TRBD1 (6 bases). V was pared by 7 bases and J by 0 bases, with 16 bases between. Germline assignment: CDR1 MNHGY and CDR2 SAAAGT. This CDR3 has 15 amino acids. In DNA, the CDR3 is TGTGCCAGCATTATATCCCGGGACAACTCCTACGAGCAGTACTTC. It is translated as CASIISRDNSYEQYF.

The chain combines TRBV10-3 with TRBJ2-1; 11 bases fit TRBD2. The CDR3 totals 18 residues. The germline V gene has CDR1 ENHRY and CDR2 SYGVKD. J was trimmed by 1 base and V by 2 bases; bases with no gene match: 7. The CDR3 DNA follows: TGTGCCATCAGTGAGACTACTAGCGGGGGAGGTTCCTACAATGAGCAGTTCTTC. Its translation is CAISETTSGGGSYNEQFF.

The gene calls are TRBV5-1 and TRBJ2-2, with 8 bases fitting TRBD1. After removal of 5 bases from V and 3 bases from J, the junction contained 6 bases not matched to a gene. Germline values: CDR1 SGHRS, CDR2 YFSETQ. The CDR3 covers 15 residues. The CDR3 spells CASRWDRPHTGELFF. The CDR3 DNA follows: TGCGCCAGCAGATGGGACAGGCCCCACACCGGGGAGCTGTTTTTT.

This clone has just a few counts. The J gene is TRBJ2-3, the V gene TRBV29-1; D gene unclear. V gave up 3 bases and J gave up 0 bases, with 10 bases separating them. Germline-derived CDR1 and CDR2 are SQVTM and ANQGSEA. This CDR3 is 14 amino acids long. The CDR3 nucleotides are TGCAGCGTTGAGGCTTATACTAGCACAGATACGCAGTATTTT. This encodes CSVEAYTSTDTQYF.

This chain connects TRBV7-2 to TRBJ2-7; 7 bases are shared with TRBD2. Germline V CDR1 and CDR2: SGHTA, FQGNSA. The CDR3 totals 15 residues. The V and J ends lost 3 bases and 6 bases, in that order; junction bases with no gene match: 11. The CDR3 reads CASSLEGGPLSEQYF. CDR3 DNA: TGTGCCAGCAGCTTGGAGGGAGGGCCTCTAAGCGAGCAGTACTTC.

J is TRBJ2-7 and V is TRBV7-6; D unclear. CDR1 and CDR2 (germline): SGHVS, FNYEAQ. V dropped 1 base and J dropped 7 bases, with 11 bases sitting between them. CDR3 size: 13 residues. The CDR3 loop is CASSLDTLGEQYF. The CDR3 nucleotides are TGTGCCAGCAGCTTAGATACCCTTGGAGAGCAGTACTTC. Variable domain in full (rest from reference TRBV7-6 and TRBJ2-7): GAGVSQSPRYKVTKRGQDVALRCDPISGHVSLYWYRQALGQGPEFLTYFNYEAQQDKSGLPNDRFSAERPEGSISTLTIQRTEQRDSAMYRCASSLDTLGEQYFGPGTRLTVT.

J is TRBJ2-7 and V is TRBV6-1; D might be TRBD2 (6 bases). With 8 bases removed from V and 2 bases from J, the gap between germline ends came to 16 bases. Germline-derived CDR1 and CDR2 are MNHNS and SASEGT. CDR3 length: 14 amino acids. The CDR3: CASVREAGAYEQYF. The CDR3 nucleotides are TGTGCCAGCGTGAGGGAAGCGGGTGCCTACGAGCAGTACTTC.